A selection of T cell receptor beta chains follows, all from one sample in a study of T cells in Graves' hyperthyroidism and ophthalmopathy. TCRdb re-derived calls from the multiplex PCR reads in MiXCR, one entry per CDR3 protein. This table has 550,000 to 650,000 distinct CDR3 sequences, more than 11% appearing once. The sequenced material came from blood. Every receptor here comes from a woman aged 30 to 39 with Graves' hyperthyroidism that later progressed to Graves' ophthalmopathy. Each CDR3 is given with its conserved first and last residue. D genes are given only for firm matches.

>.|TRBJ2-1|TRBV7-3
CASSLGTVNEQFF
>.|TRBJ2-5|TRBV7-9
CASSTLEETQYF
>TRBD2|TRBJ2-2|TRBV27
CASSLSPVGLAGTGELFF
>TRBD1|TRBJ1-3|TRBV7-8
CASSLQPGQGAHTIYF
>.|TRBJ2-7|TRBV7-9
CASSPGTGSNSYEQYF
>.|TRBJ2-7|TRBV6-1
CAISHRDMGHYEQYF
>.|TRBJ2-7|TRBV27
CASSGPHEQYF
>.|TRBJ2-7|TRBV3-2
CASSQDMSRLAGVNEQYF
>.|TRBJ1-3|TRBV15
CATSRLAGAGNTIYF
>.|TRBJ1-2|TRBV7-2
CASSVREGTDTRYTF
>.|TRBJ2-7|TRBV5-4
CASSLGASQYEQYF
>.|TRBJ2-3|TRBV11-2
CASRPWGDTQYF
>TRBD2|TRBJ2-7|TRBV3-1
CASSHPLGTGGYEQYF
>TRBD1|TRBJ1-1|TRBV20-1
CSASVQGAGGNTEAFF
>.|TRBJ2-1|TRBV19
CASSMGTGSYNEQFF
>.|TRBJ2-2|TRBV20-1
CSARSGGGGTGELFF
>.|TRBJ1-2|TRBV9
CASSPPGTYGYTF
>.|TRBJ2-2|TRBV3-1
CASSQGGSPGELFF
>TRBD2|TRBJ2-3|TRBV12-3/TRBV12-4
CASSYSGSYTDTQFF
>.|TRBJ1-1|TRBV30
CAWRKPGMNTEAFF
>.|TRBJ2-3|TRBV6-1
CASGTHGTDTQYF
>.|TRBJ2-3|TRBV20-1
CSARDLRGDTQYF
>.|TRBJ2-3|TRBV9
CASSPNTDTLYF
>.|TRBJ2-5|TRBV9
CASSVVPGTKETQYF
>.|TRBJ2-7|TRBV28
CASIGGSYEQYF
>.|TRBJ1-2|TRBV4-1
CASTPNGRNPYGYTF
>.|TRBJ2-5|TRBV27
CASSGAGGQETQYF
>.|TRBJ2-5|TRBV29-1
CSVDGGRVQTQYF
>.|TRBJ2-1|TRBV20-1
CSAKTGPSYNEQFF
>TRBD1|TRBJ1-4|TRBV20-1
CSARDDRVANEKLFF
>TRBD2|TRBJ2-2|TRBV29-1
CSVDVRGDTGELFF
>.|TRBJ1-1|TRBV12-3/TRBV12-4
CASSLRGSYTEAFF
>.|TRBJ1-5|TRBV12-3/TRBV12-4
CASSPLINQPQHF
>.|TRBJ2-1|TRBV3-1
CASSQDYLSVSIYNEQFF
>.|TRBJ1-3|TRBV7-8
CASSLAVGNTIYF
>TRBD2|TRBJ2-3|TRBV5-1
CASSLSGLAGTTDTQYF
>.|TRBJ2-2|TRBV4-3
CASSQGGTSPARPTGELFF
>.|TRBJ2-2|TRBV11-2
CASRPPSGELFF